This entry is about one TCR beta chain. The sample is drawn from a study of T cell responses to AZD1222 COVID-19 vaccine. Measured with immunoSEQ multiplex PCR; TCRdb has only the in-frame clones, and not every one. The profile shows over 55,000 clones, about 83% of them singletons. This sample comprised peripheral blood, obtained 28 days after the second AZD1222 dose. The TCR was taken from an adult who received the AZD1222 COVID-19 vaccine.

The CDR3: CASSLNPLGQETQYF. The CDR3 DNA follows: TGTGCCAGCAGCTTAAATCCCTTGGGGCAAGAGACCCAGTACTTC. The V gene is TRBV7-2, the J gene TRBJ2-5, with D unclear. V was shortened by 2 bases and J by 2 bases, with 12 bases between the two germline ends. CDR1 and CDR2 (germline): SGHTA, FQGNSA. CDR3 length equals 15 residues.